The clone carrying this T cell receptor (beta chain) was observed a few times. These data are taken from a study of blood T cells in healthy people across ages. Using a J-beta primer mix together with a sample-barcoded 5' primer, a second PCR was run for about 6 to 12 cycles. TCRdb itself ran the 5' RACE reads through MiXCR, one entry per CDR3 protein. The sample carries about 780,000 distinct CDR3 sequences, 20% to 30% recorded once. This sample was also put to use in a study of T cells of mothers and their children.

The sample taken for sequencing was blood. The sequence derives from a boy between 10 and 17 years old in good health.

The CDR3 nucleotides read TGCAGTGCTAGACCCTTGGGGGGGTGGGGCGCCCAAGAGACCCAGTACTTC. It encodes CSARPLGGWGAQETQYF. The chain is built from TRBV20-1 and TRBJ2-5, with TRBD2 matching 7 bases. CDR1 and CDR2 (germline): DFQATT, SNEGSKA (reference sequence). The CDR3 totals 17 residues. V shed 2 bases, J shed 1 base, and the junction held 13 bases outside the gene matches.